This T cell receptor (beta chain) was found in a study of shared clonotypes between healthy human individuals. Overall study: CD8 memory received one plate per donor, CD8 naive two, CD4 memory three and CD4 naive three.

On this clone itself: The target antigen is unknown.

All donors were Caucasian adults living in Nashville, Tennessee. Overall study results and limits: A handful of donors shared approximately 5% of their naive CD4 clonotypes. Non-shared clonotypes showed lower generation probabilities than clonotypes common to all four donors.

This CDR3 has 13 residues. The repertoire was sequenced with immunoSEQ multiplex PCR; TCRdb's copy has only in-frame clones and lacks some. The sample consists of about 1.5 million clones, approximately 97% of them appearing once. This chain joins TRBV21-1 and TRBJ2-7. TRBV21-1 constitutes a pseudogene. Sequencing was performed on naive CD4+ T cells sorted from blood. As to subset: CD45RA+ positively selected. This sequence originates from a man in his thirties or forties in good health. The CDR3 bases are TGTGCCAGCAGCCACAGTGGGGAATACGAGCAGTACTTC. Amino acids: CASSHSGEYEQYF.